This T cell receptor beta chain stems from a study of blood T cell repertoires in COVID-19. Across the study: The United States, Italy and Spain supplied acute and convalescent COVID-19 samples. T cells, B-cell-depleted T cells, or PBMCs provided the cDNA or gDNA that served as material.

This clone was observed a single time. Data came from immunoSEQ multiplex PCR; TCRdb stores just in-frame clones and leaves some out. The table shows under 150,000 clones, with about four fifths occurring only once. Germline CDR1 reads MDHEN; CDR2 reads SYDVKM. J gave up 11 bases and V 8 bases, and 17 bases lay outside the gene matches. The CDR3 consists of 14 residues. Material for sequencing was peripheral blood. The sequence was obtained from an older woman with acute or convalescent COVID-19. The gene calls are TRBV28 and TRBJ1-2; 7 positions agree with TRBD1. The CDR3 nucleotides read TGTGCCAGCCAGGGGGGTACCCCCTATCGGGGATACACCTTC. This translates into CASQGGTPYRGYTF.